This note documents a single T cell receptor beta chain sequence. Antigen unknown. This entry is derived from a study of shared clonotypes between healthy human individuals. Study results and limitations: For sorted subsets, rarefaction showed incomplete sequencing despite large depth.

Assay used: immunoSEQ multiplex PCR; TCRdb lists only in-frame clones, some missing. The sample records 2 million to 3 million clones, around 90% being singletons. Germline lookup yields CDR1 GTSNPN and CDR2 SVGIG (reference sequence). Trimming removed 3 bases from V and 8 bases from J, with 11 bases in between. The CDR3 runs 13 residues. This sequence was found in a man aged 18 to 35 in good health. Material: naive CD4+ T cells sorted from blood. Described subset: CD45RA+ positively selected. The gene calls are TRBV30 and TRBJ1-6, with TRBD1 as a possible D gene (5 bases). CDR3 loop: CAWRRDGYSPLHF. The CDR3 nucleotides are TGTGCCTGGAGGAGGGACGGCTATTCACCCCTCCACTTT.